The 15 T cell receptor beta chains in this list originate from one sample, sequenced in a study of cytomegalovirus exposure and HLA in healthy donors. Both 60 Vbeta primers and 13 Jbeta primers went into the PCR. Sequenced by immunoSEQ multiplex PCR; TCRdb stores in-frame clones only, minus some. Of 200,000 to 250,000 clones listed, 70% to 85% were seen once; the top ten hold 3.5% to 4%. Sequences were obtained from PBMCs. The origin of the receptors is a male donor in good health and CMV-seronegative.

The J gene is TRBJ2-1, the V gene TRBV25-1; TRBD1 agrees at 9 bases. The length of the CDR3 is 13 residues. Looked up from germline, CDR1 is MGHDK and CDR2 is SYGVNS. J gave up 8 bases and V 10 bases, and 9 bases lay outside the gene matches. The CDR3 sequence: CATQDRGTDEQFF. The CDR3, as DNA: TGTGCCACCCAGGACAGGGGTACGGATGAGCAGTTCTTC. The full variable domain, with the rest looked up from reference TRBV25-1 and TRBJ2-1, is EADIYQTPRYLVIGTGKKITLECSQTMGHDKMYWYQQDPGMELHLIHYSYGVNSTEKGDLSSESTVSRIRTEHFPLTLESARPSHTSQYLCATQDRGTDEQFFGPGTRLTVL.

A word on this clone: The junction differs from germline at one of its ends, possibly a read error. The CDR3 sequence is CSSSPDGGNQPQHF. The CDR3 coding sequence is TGTTCCAGCAGCCCGGACGGGGGCAATCAGCCCCAGCATTTT. The chain joins TRBV7-9 to TRBJ1-5, with D unclear. Germline V lookup: CDR1 SEHNR, CDR2 FQNEAQ (reference sequence). The CDR3 is made up of 14 amino acids. Based on the CDR3 plus reference TRBV7-9 and TRBJ1-5, the full variable domain is DTGVSQNPRHKITKRGQNVTFRCDPISEHNRLYWYRQTLGQGPEFLTYFQNEAQLEKSRLLSDRFSAERPKGSFSTLEIQRTEQGDSAMYLCSSSPDGGNQPQHFGDGTRLSIL.

The V call is TRBV2, the J call TRBJ2-7; D not resolved. Per germline, CDR1 SNHLY and CDR2 FYNNEI. Between the trimmed V and J ends, which lost 4 bases and 0 bases, there was a span of 13 bases. There are 15 residues in the CDR3. The CDR3 DNA is TGTGCCAGCAGTGCTCAGCGTCCCGCCTCCTACGAGCAGTACTTC. Protein: CASSAQRPASYEQYF.

The rearrangement uses TRBV12-5 and TRBJ1-2; D may be TRBD1 (5 bases). Between the trimmed V and J ends, which lost 4 bases and 0 bases, there was a span of 18 bases. The length of the CDR3 is 17 residues. CDR1 is LGHNT and CDR2 is FRNRAP in the germline V gene. The CDR3 nucleotides read TGTGCTAGTGGTTGGGGGGACGGACGAAACACTAACTATGGCTACACCTTC. It is translated as CASGWGDGRNTNYGYTF. Using reference TRBV12-5 and TRBJ1-2 for the parts outside the CDR3, the full variable domain is DARVTQTPRHKVTEMGQEVTMRCQPILGHNTVFWYRQTMMQGLELLAYFRNRAPLDDSGMPKDRFSAEMPDATLATLKIQPSEPRDSAVYFCASGWGDGRNTNYGYTFGSGTRLTVV.

This rearrangement joins TRBV18 to TRBJ2-1; D gene uncertain. Per germline, CDR1 KGHSH and CDR2 LQKENI. The CDR3 consists of 16 residues. With 0 bases removed from V and 0 bases from J, the gap between germline ends came to 9 bases. The CDR3 coding sequence is TGTGCCAGCTCACCACCACAACAGAGCTCCTACAATGAGCAGTTCTTC. Translation: CASSPPQQSSYNEQFF.

This clone was seen once. The CDR3: CASSVAAGELFF. Here the CDR3 DNA reads TGTGCCAGCAGCGTCGCGGCCGGGGAGCTGTTTTTT. The rearrangement uses TRBV9 and TRBJ2-2; D gene ambiguous. V gave up 2 bases and J gave up 6 bases, with 5 bases separating them. Germline V gene sequence: CDR1 SGDLS, CDR2 YYNGEE. CDR3 length equals 12 residues.

The V gene is TRBV20-1, the J gene TRBJ1-3; D unresolved. The CDR3 sequence is 11 residues long. Germline assignment: CDR1 DFQATT and CDR2 SNEGSKA (reference sequence). The DNA of the CDR3 is TGCAGCGCCCTGAGTGGAAACACCATATATTTT. Protein: CSALSGNTIYF.

J is TRBJ2-5 and V is TRBV4-2; 9 bases line up with TRBD2. The germline gives CDR1 LGHNA, CDR2 YNFKEQ. The CDR3 has 17 residues. Trimming cost V 5 bases and J 6 bases; bases outside gene matches: 16. The CDR3 DNA reads TGTGCCAGCAGCTCCGGGACTAGCTTTCGATTTGATCAGACCCAGTACTTC. Translated, it gives CASSSGTSFRFDQTQYF.

This clone showed up just a few times. Additional DNA sequences in this sample encode the identical CDR3. The V gene is TRBV5-1, the J gene TRBJ2-3; 13 nucleotides match TRBD2. The V gene's germline CDR1 is SGHRS and CDR2 YFSETQ. The CDR3 length is 16 residues. The V and J ends lost 6 bases and 4 bases, in that order; junction bases with no gene match: 8. The CDR3 spells CASKGLAGSPPDTQYF. The CDR3 coding sequence is TGCGCCAGCAAGGGACTAGCGGGATCCCCACCAGATACGCAGTATTTT.

V gene TRBV10-2 combines with J gene TRBJ2-5, with 11 bases that match TRBD2. The DNA end favors TRBJ2-7, so the J call may be wrong. This CDR3 region has 16 residues. Germline loops: CDR1 WSHSY, CDR2 SAAADI. The CDR3 protein is CASSESSSGRSYEQYF. CDR3 DNA: TGCGCCAGCAGTGAGTCATCTAGCGGGAGGTCCTACGAGCAGTACTTC.

The gene calls are TRBV5-1 and TRBJ2-1; possibly TRBD1 for D (5 bases). The germline gives CDR1 SGHRS, CDR2 YFSETQ. The CDR3 has 15 amino acids. The germline V and J ends were trimmed by 0 bases and 4 bases, with 11 bases remaining between them. DNA for the CDR3: TGCGCCAGCAGCTTGGGACAGTTCGCTTACAATGAGCAGTTCTTC. Its protein product is CASSLGQFAYNEQFF. The entire variable domain, with the rest obtained from reference TRBV5-1 and TRBJ2-1, is as follows: KAGVTQTPRYLIKTRGQQVTLSCSPISGHRSVSWYQQTPGQGLQFLFEYFSETQRNKGNFPGRFSGRQFSNSRSEMNVSTLELGDSALYLCASSLGQFAYNEQFFGPGTRLTVL.

The chain is built from TRBV5-4 and TRBJ1-2; D gene unclear. The CDR3 extends over 15 amino acids. V was clipped by 0 bases and J by 4 bases, with 13 bases between them. The germline V gene has CDR1 SGHNT and CDR2 YYREEE (reference sequence). The CDR3 protein is CASSLGAGRVYGYTF. In DNA form, the CDR3 reads TGTGCCAGCAGCTTGGGGGCGGGCAGAGTCTATGGCTACACCTTC.

The chain recombines TRBV7-3 with TRBJ2-3, with a possible D match to TRBD2 (5 bases). Trimming removed 3 bases at V and 3 bases at J, with 16 bases between. Germline CDR1 reads SGHTA; CDR2 reads FQGTGA. This CDR3 is 16 amino acids long. In DNA, the CDR3 is TGTGCCAGCAGCTTCGGGATTGGCGGGTTTACAGATACGCAGTATTTT. Translated: CASSFGIGGFTDTQYF.

This chain uses TRBV18 with TRBJ1-4; 7 nucleotides align to TRBD1. Losses at the gene ends were 6 bases for V and 4 bases for J; bases not matched to a gene: 8. CDR3 size: 15 residues. CDR1 KGHSH and CDR2 LQKENI come from the germline V gene. CDR3 DNA sequence: TGTGCCAGCTCTCAAATAGGGACAGTTAATGAAAAACTGTTTTTT. Protein product: CASSQIGTVNEKLFF. Filled out from reference TRBV18 and TRBJ1-4, the complete variable domain reads NAGVMQNPRHLVRRRGQEARLRCSPMKGHSHVYWYRQLPEEGLKFMVYLQKENIIDESGMPKERFSAEFPKEGPSILRIQQVVRGDSAAYFCASSQIGTVNEKLFFGSGTQLSVL.

The J gene is TRBJ2-1, the V gene TRBV15, with 8 positions matching TRBD1. Trimming cost V 5 bases and J 8 bases; bases outside gene matches: 8. The CDR3 is 14 residues long. In germline, CDR1 is LNHNV, CDR2 YYDKDF (reference sequence). The CDR3 DNA sequence: TGTGCCACCAGCGGAGGAGTCAGGGGGCATGAGCAGTTCTTC. Translation gives CATSGGVRGHEQFF.